This T cell receptor beta chain is drawn from a study of CD4+ T cells in melanoma. Germline CDR1 is SGHAT and CDR2 is FQNNGV. V lost 8 bases to trimming and J lost 3 bases, with 17 bases between them. The CDR3 has 14 amino acids. Sequencing was performed with immunoSEQ multiplex PCR; in TCRdb, only in-frame clones are kept and a portion is missing. Of over 100,000 clones in the sample, roughly 90% were seen once. The source of this sequence is a human donor with melanoma. This chain uses TRBV11-2 with TRBJ2-7, with a weak D call TRBD1 (5 bases). The sample was peripheral blood. Written as DNA, the CDR3 is TGTGCCAGCGGCAATGGCAGGACACTCTACGAGCAGTACTTC. Amino acid sequence: CASGNGRTLYEQYF. The variable domain in full, with the rest retrieved from reference TRBV11-2 and TRBJ2-7, is EAGVAQSPRYKIIEKRQSVAFWCNPISGHATLYWYQQILGQGPKLLIQFQNNGVVDDSQLPKDRFSAERLKGVDSTLKIQPAKLEDSAVYLCASGNGRTLYEQYFGPGTRLTVT.